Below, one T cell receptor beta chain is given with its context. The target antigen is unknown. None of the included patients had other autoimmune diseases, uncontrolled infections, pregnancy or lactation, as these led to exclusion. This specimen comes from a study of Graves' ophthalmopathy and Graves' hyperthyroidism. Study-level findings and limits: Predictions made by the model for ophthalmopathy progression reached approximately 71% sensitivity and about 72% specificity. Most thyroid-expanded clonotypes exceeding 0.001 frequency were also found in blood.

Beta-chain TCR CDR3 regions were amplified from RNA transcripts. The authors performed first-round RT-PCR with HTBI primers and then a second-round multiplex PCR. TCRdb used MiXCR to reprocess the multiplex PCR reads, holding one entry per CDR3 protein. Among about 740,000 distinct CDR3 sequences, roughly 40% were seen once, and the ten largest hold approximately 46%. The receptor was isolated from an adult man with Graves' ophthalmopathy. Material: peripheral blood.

This CDR3 reads CASRGENTEAFF. Here the CDR3 DNA reads TGTGCCAGCCGAGGCGAGAACACTGAAGCTTTCTTT. This rearrangement joins TRBV2 to TRBJ1-1; no definite D call. Germline assignment: CDR1 SNHLY and CDR2 FYNNEI. The CDR3 spans 12 residues. Trimming removed 8 bases from V and 1 base from J, with 8 bases in between.